The TCR beta chain described here comes from a study of blood T cell repertoires in COVID-19. At the level of the study: T cells, B-cell-depleted T cells, or PBMCs supplied cDNA or gDNA.

Germline V gene sequence: CDR1 SGHRS, CDR2 YFSETQ. The CDR3 covers 13 residues. Trimming took 7 bases from V and 6 from J; bases not matched to a gene: 7. This study enrolled people aged about 18 to 100 from approximately 24 US geographic areas. Within 2 weeks of study entry, exposed participants had contacted a PCR-confirmed or clinician-diagnosed COVID-19 case. This clone has a handful of counts. Source study methods: Amplification of reference gene primers was used by the study to estimate nucleated cell counts. The repertoire was sequenced with immunoSEQ multiplex PCR; TCRdb's copy has only in-frame clones and lacks some. That table gives V, J and clone size, and the DNA gave D and trimming. The sample has about 310,000 clones, 85% seen once; the top ten hold approximately 1.9%.

The sample consisted of PBMCs or T cells enriched from blood (not recorded which). The sequence was collected from a woman aged 25 to 39 who had been exposed to COVID-19. The chain links TRBV5-1 to TRBJ2-7; 10 nucleotides agree with TRBD2. The CDR3 sequence: CASGQGLATEQYF. The CDR3 DNA sequence: TGCGCCAGCGGCCAGGGACTAGCGACCGAGCAGTACTTC. Based on the CDR3 plus reference TRBV5-1 and TRBJ2-7, the full variable domain is KAGVTQTPRYLIKTRGQQVTLSCSPISGHRSVSWYQQTPGQGLQFLFEYFSETQRNKGNFPGRFSGRQFSNSRSEMNVSTLELGDSALYLCASGQGLATEQYFGPGTRLTVT.